Listed below are T cell receptor beta chains from one sample, sequenced in a study of T cells in Graves' hyperthyroidism and ophthalmopathy. TCRdb analysed the multiplex PCR reads with MiXCR anew, one entry per CDR3 protein. The profile shows 750,000 to 900,000 distinct CDR3 sequences, around 38% of them singletons. The sequenced sample was blood. These receptors all stem from a man aged 18 to 30 with Graves' hyperthyroidism. CDR3s include the opening cysteine and the closing phenylalanine or tryptophan. The order of the fields is V gene, CDR3 protein.

v_gene: TRBV20-1; CDR3aa: CSAPRGRGNQPQHF
v_gene: TRBV25-1; CDR3aa: CASSDLPGTGGTGELFF
v_gene: TRBV5-5; CDR3aa: CASSPGHSEAFF
v_gene: TRBV7-2; CDR3aa: CASSFAGTVNTGELFF
v_gene: TRBV7-9; CDR3aa: CASSGGQTNYEQYF
v_gene: TRBV7-9; CDR3aa: CASSLSGPGGDGYTF
v_gene: TRBV5-1; CDR3aa: CASGQTIQGVF
v_gene: TRBV11-2; CDR3aa: CASSWDGDGAEAFF
v_gene: TRBV2; CDR3aa: CASDWQGGRTEAFF
v_gene: TRBV19; CDR3aa: CATFTSGATYEQYF
v_gene: TRBV15; CDR3aa: CATSREGATTYEQYF
v_gene: TRBV10-3; CDR3aa: CAISESVAVLQETQYF
v_gene: TRBV7-2; CDR3aa: CASSSLGAANTEAFF
v_gene: TRBV28; CDR3aa: CASSPRGNGNQPQHF
v_gene: TRBV5-1; CDR3aa: CASSLPDVGPSSYEQYF
v_gene: TRBV2; CDR3aa: CASSDPGTGTQHF
v_gene: TRBV20-1; CDR3aa: CSARGARETQYF
v_gene: TRBV29-1; CDR3aa: CSVEEPQHF
v_gene: TRBV2; CDR3aa: CASSLTGVDGQPQHF
v_gene: TRBV20-1; CDR3aa: CSARLAGVTGELFF